This T cell receptor beta chain was observed in a study of CXCR3-negative and CXCR3-positive naive CD8 T cells. Study-level points and caveats: TRBV-TRBJ usage matched between naive CXCR3-negative and CXCR3-positive cells but not between memory cells. TRB CDR3s of CXCR3-positive naive cells were more hydrophobic than those of CXCR3-negative naive cells.

Per the germline V gene, CDR1 is MNHEY and CDR2 is SVGAGI. This CDR3 has 19 residues. Libraries were UMI-labeled 5' RACE TRB cDNA. TCRdb derives one entry per CDR3 protein from the 5' RACE reads, leaving out DNA. This table lists over 5,500 distinct CDR3 sequences. This clonotype is identified as medium-sized (0.01 to 0.1%) from frequency. Its antigen is still unknown. This sequence joins TRBV6-5 and TRBJ2-2; the D gene TCRdb calls, TRBD1, cannot be checked with no DNA. The sequenced material came from naive CXCR3+ CD8+ T cells from blood. Subset: CD45RO-CCR7+CD27+CD95- naive CD8+ T cells expressing CXCR3 (TNR3+). The receptor comes from a human donor in good health. Some clones in this sample may be carry-over from other donors' samples. The CDR3 reads CASSYFIHRDRGNTGELFF.